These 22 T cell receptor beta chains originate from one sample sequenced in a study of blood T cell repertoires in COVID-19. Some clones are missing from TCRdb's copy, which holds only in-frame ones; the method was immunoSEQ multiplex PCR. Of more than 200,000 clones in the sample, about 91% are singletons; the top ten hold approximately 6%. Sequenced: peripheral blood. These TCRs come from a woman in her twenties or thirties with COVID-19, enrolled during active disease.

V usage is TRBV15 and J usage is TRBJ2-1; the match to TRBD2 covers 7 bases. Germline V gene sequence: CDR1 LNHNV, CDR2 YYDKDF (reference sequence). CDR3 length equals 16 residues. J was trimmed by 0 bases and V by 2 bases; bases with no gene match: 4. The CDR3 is CATSRPPSGSYNEQFF. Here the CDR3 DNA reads TGTGCCACCAGCAGACCCCCTAGCGGCTCCTACAATGAGCAGTTCTTC. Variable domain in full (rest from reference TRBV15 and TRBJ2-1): DAMVIQNPRYQVTQFGKPVTLSCSQTLNHNVMYWYQQKSSQAPKLLFHYYDKDFNNEADTPDNFQSRRPNTSFCFLDIRSPGLGDTAMYLCATSRPPSGSYNEQFFGPGTRLTVL.

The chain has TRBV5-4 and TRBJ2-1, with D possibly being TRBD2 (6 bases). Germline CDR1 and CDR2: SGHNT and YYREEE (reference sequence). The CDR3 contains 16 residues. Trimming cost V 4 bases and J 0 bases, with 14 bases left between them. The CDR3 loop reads CASSRMTSDSYNEQFF. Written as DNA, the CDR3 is TGTGCCAGCAGCCGAATGACTAGTGACTCCTACAATGAGCAGTTCTTC. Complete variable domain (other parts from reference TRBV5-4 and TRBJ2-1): ETGVTQSPTHLIKTRGQQVTLRCSSQSGHNTVSWYQQALGQGPQFIFQYYREEENGRGNFPPRFSGLQFPNYSSELNVNALELDDSALYLCASSRMTSDSYNEQFFGPGTRLTVL.

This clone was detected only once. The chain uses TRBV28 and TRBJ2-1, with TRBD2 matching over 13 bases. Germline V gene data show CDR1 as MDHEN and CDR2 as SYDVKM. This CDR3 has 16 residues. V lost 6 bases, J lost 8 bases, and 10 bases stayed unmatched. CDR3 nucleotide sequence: TGTGCCAGCAGCCTAACTAGCGGGGGGGCCATCGATGAGCAGTTCTTC. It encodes CASSLTSGGAIDEQFF.

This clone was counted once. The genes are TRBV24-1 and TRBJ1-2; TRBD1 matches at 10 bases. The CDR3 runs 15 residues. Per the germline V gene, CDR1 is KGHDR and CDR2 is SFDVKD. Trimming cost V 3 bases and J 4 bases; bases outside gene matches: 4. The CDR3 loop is CATSDPGQGTYGYTF. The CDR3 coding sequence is TGTGCCACCAGTGATCCGGGACAGGGGACCTATGGCTACACCTTC.

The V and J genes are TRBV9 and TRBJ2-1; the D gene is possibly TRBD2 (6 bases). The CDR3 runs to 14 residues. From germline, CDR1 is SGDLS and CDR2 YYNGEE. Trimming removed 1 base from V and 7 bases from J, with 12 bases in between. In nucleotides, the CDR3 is TGTGCCAGCAGCGTATTGGAGGGGAGGAATGAGCAGTTCTTC. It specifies CASSVLEGRNEQFF.

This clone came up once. The CDR3 reads CASIRDRRGYTF. CDR3 bases: TGTGCCAGCATCCGGGACAGGAGGGGCTACACCTTC. The V gene is TRBV6-5, the J gene TRBJ1-2; 8 bases are shared with TRBD1. CDR3 length: 12 residues. The trim removed 7 bases at V and 8 bases at J, leaving 6 bases unmatched. Germline-derived CDR1 and CDR2 are MNHEY and SVGAGI.

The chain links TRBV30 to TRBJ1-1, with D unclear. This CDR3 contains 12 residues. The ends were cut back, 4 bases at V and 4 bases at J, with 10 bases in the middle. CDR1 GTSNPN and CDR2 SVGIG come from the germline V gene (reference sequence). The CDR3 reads CAWIKPVTEAFF. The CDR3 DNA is TGTGCCTGGATTAAACCGGTCACTGAAGCTTTCTTT.

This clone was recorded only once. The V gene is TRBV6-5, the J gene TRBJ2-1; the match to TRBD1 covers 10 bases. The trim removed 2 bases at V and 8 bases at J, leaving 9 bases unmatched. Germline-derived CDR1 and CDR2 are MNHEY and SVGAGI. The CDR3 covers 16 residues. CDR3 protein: CASSYTRTGGIYEQFF. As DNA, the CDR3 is TGTGCCAGCAGTTACACGCGGACAGGGGGAATTTATGAGCAGTTCTTC.

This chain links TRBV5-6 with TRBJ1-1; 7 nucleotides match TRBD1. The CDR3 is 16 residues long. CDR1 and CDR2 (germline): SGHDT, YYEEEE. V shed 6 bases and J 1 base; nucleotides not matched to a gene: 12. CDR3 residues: CASITEKGAKNTEAFF. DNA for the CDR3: TGTGCCAGCATCACGGAGAAGGGGGCCAAGAACACTGAAGCTTTCTTT.

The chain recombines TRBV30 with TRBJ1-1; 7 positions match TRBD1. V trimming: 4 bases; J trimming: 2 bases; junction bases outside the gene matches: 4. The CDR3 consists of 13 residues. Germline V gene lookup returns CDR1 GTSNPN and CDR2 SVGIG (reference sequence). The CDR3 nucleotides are TGTGCCTGGATTAGACAGGGTAACACTGAAGCTTTCTTT. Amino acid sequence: CAWIRQGNTEAFF.

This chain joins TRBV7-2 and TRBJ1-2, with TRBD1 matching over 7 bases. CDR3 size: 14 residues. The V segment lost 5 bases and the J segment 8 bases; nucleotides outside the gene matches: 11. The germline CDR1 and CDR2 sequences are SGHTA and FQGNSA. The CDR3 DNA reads TGTGCCAGCAGCCCCTCGGACAGGCCCAGGGGCTACACCTTC. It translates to CASSPSDRPRGYTF.

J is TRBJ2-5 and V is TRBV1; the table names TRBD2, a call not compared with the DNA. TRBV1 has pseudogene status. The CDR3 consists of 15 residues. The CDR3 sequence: CTSSLAGESLETQYF. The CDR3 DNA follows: TGCACCAGCAGCCTAGCGGGAGAGTCGCTAGAGACCCAGTACTTC.

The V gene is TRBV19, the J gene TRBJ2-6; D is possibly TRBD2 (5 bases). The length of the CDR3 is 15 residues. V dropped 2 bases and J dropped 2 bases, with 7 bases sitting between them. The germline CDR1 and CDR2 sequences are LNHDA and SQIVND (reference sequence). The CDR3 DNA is TGTGCCAGTAGTATAACCGGGGCTGGGGCCAACGTCCTGACTTTC. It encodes CASSITGAGANVLTF.

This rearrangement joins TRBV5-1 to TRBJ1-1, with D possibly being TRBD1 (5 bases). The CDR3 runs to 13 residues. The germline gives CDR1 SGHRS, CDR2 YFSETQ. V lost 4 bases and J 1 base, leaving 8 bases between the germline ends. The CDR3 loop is CASSNTGNTEAFF. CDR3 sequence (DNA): TGCGCCAGCAGCAATACAGGGAACACTGAAGCTTTCTTT.

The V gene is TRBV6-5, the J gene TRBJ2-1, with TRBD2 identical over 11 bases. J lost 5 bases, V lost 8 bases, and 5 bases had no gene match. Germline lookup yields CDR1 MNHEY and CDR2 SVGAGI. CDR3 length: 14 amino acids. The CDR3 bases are TGTGCCAGCGGTAGCGGGGGGGTACACAATGAGCAGTTCTTC. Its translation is CASGSGGVHNEQFF.

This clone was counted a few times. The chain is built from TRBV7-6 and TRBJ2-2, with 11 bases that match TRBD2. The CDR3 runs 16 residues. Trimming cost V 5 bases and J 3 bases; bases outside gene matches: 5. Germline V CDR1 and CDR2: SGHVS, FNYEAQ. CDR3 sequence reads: CASSPRGLADTGELFF. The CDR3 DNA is TGTGCCAGCAGCCCTAGGGGACTAGCGGACACCGGGGAGCTGTTTTTT.

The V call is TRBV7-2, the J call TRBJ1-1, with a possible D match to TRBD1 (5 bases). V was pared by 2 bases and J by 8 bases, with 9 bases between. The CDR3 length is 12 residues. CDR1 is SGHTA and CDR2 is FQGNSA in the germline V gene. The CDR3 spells CASSLRGLEAFF. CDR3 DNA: TGTGCCAGCAGCTTAAGGGGCCTGGAAGCTTTCTTT.

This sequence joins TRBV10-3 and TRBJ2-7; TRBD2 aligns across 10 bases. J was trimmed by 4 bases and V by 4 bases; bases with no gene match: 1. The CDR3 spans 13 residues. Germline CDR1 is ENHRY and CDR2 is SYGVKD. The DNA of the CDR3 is TGTGCCATCAGTGGGACTAGCGGATACGAGCAGTACTTC. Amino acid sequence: CAISGTSGYEQYF.

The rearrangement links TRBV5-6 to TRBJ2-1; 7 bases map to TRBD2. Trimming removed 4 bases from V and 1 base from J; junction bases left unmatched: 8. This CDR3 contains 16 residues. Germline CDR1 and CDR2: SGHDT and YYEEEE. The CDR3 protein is CASSRFGGSSYNEQFF. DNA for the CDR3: TGTGCCAGCAGCAGATTCGGGGGGAGTTCCTACAATGAGCAGTTCTTC.

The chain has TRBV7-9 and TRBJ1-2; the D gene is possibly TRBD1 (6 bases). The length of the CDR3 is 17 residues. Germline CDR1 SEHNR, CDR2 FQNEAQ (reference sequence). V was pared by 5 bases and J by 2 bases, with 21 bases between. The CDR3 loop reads CASSPVGTGIRNYGYTF. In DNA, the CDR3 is TGTGCCAGCAGCCCCGTCGGAACAGGGATTCGGAACTATGGCTACACCTTC.

In nucleotides, the CDR3 is TGTGCCAGCAGCCGTCGGTTCCCGACAGCGACTTCTGGAAACACCATATATTTT. Translation gives CASSRRFPTATSGNTIYF. The rearrangement uses TRBV7-2 and TRBJ1-3; D is perhaps TRBD1 (5 bases). Trimming stripped 5 bases from V and 1 base from J, with 21 bases between. CDR3 size: 18 residues. The germline gives CDR1 SGHTA, CDR2 FQGNSA.

Here the CDR3 reads CASSPGQNTGELFF. CDR3 coding DNA: TGTGCCAGCAGTCCGGGACAAAACACCGGGGAGCTGTTTTTT. This chain joins TRBV6-5 and TRBJ2-2; weak D call: TRBD1 (6 bases). Looked up from germline, CDR1 is MNHEY and CDR2 is SVGAGI. The ends were cut back, 5 bases at V and 2 bases at J, with 9 bases in the middle. The CDR3 extends over 14 amino acids.